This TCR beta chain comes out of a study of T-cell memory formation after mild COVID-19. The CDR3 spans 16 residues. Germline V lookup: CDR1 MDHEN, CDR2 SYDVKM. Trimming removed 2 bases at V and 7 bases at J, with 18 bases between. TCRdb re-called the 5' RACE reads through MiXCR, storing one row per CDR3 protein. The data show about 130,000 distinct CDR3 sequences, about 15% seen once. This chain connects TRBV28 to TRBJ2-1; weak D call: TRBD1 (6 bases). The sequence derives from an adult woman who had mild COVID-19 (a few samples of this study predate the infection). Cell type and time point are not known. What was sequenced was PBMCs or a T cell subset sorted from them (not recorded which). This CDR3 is CASSLRLGGHRNEQFF. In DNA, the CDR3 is TGTGCCAGCAGTTTAAGGTTAGGGGGACACAGGAATGAGCAGTTCTTC. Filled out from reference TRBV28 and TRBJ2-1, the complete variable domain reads DVKVTQSSRYLVKRTGEKVFLECVQDMDHENMFWYRQDPGLGLRLIYFSYDVKMKEKGDIPEGYSVSREKKERFSLILESASTNQTSMYLCASSLRLGGHRNEQFFGPGTRLTVL.